Presented here are 32 T cell receptor beta chains from one specimen sequenced in a study of cytomegalovirus exposure and HLA in healthy donors. Profiling relied on immunoSEQ multiplex PCR, and the TCRdb table lists in-frame clones only, not all of them. This table holds about 190,000 clones, more than 80% found once. Sequencing was done on a sample of PBMCs. These receptors were obtained from a man aged 18-30 years in good health and CMV-seropositive.

The CDR3, as DNA: TGCAGCGTTACCATCCCTGGTAGCAGCTCCTACGAGCAGTACTTC. The encoded protein is CSVTIPGSSSYEQYF. The rearrangement joins TRBV29-1 to TRBJ2-7; no firm D call. Germline V gives CDR1 SQVTM, CDR2 ANQGSEA. Trimming stripped 5 bases from V and 0 bases from J, with 17 bases between. The length of the CDR3 is 15 residues.

The chain recombines TRBV12-5 with TRBJ2-7; 8 positions match TRBD1. V lost 6 bases, J lost 4 bases, and 8 bases stayed unmatched. Looked up from germline, CDR1 is LGHNT and CDR2 is FRNRAP. CDR3 length: 14 amino acids. CDR3 coding DNA: TGTGCTAGTGGACTCGGGACAGGCGGATACGAGCAGTACTTC. It encodes CASGLGTGGYEQYF.

The chain is built from TRBV6-6 and TRBJ2-2; 7 nucleotides line up with TRBD1. The germline V gene has CDR1 MNHNY and CDR2 SVGAGI (reference sequence). The CDR3 spans 15 residues. Trimming removed 5 bases from V and 1 base from J; junction bases left unmatched: 4. CDR3 nucleotide sequence: TGTGCCAGCAGTCCCAGGACAGGGAACACCGGGGAGCTGTTTTTT. It specifies CASSPRTGNTGELFF.

This chain connects TRBV5-1 to TRBJ1-2; unclear D gene. Germline V gene sequence: CDR1 SGHRS, CDR2 YFSETQ. The V gene lost 0 bases and the J gene lost 8 bases, with 17 bases spanning the gap. This CDR3 has 15 residues. CDR3 sequence reads: CASSLAGMKGEGYTF. CDR3 in DNA: TGCGCCAGCAGCTTGGCCGGAATGAAGGGAGAGGGCTACACCTTC.

The V gene is TRBV5-1, the J gene TRBJ2-5; 8 bases fit TRBD1. Trimming cost V 1 base and J 4 bases; bases outside gene matches: 6. The CDR3 has 15 amino acids. Looked up from germline, CDR1 is SGHRS and CDR2 is YFSETQ. The CDR3 sequence is CASSLSDRGGETQYF. In DNA form, the CDR3 reads TGCGCCAGCAGCTTGAGCGACAGGGGTGGAGAGACCCAGTACTTC. The whole variable domain, filled in from reference TRBV5-1 and TRBJ2-5, reads KAGVTQTPRYLIKTRGQQVTLSCSPISGHRSVSWYQQTPGQGLQFLFEYFSETQRNKGNFPGRFSGRQFSNSRSEMNVSTLELGDSALYLCASSLSDRGGETQYFGPGTRLLVL.

J is TRBJ2-7 and V is TRBV7-2, with unresolved D. Germline V gene sequence: CDR1 SGHTA, CDR2 FQGNSA. The CDR3 runs 13 residues. V lost 0 bases to trimming and J lost 5 bases, with 8 bases between them. In DNA, the CDR3 is TGTGCCAGCAGCTTAGCGCGAGAAAACGAGCAGTACTTC. This codes for CASSLARENEQYF.

In DNA form, the CDR3 reads TGTGCCAGTAGTATTCCAGCGGGTAGGGGCACAGATACGCAGTATTTT. Translated: CASSIPAGRGTDTQYF. This rearrangement joins TRBV19 to TRBJ2-3; TRBD2 is a possible D gene (6 bases). Germline lookup yields CDR1 LNHDA and CDR2 SQIVND (reference sequence). This CDR3 has 16 amino acids. Trimming pared 3 bases from V and 1 base from J, leaving 14 bases between.

This chain uses TRBV7-8 with TRBJ2-7; 10 bases are a match to TRBD2. The CDR3 extends over 15 amino acids. CDR1 and CDR2 from the germline V gene are SGHVS and FQNEAQ. V was pared by 5 bases and J by 2 bases, with 6 bases of the junction left unmatched. The CDR3 nucleotides read TGTGCCAGCAGCCGACGGACTAGCGGTCCCTACGAGCAGTACTTC. Translating it yields CASSRRTSGPYEQYF.

This clone has ten or more counts. The chain recombines TRBV2 with TRBJ1-1; TRBD1 aligns across 7 bases. The CDR3 is 14 residues long. CDR1 SNHLY and CDR2 FYNNEI come from the germline V gene. Trimming at V came to 3 bases and at J to 2 bases, leaving 3 bases not matched to a gene. The CDR3 DNA follows: TGTGCCAGCAGTGAGGGACAGAGAAACACTGAAGCTTTCTTT. It translates to CASSEGQRNTEAFF.

The rearrangement uses TRBV7-9 and TRBJ2-1, with TRBD1 as a possible D gene (6 bases). The CDR3 consists of 14 residues. Germline values: CDR1 SEHNR, CDR2 FQNEAQ (reference sequence). V lost 5 bases, J lost 5 bases, and 13 bases lay in between. CDR3 in DNA: TGTGCCAGCAGCCCCTGGACAGAAGACAATGAGCAGTTCTTC. This gives the protein CASSPWTEDNEQFF.

The gene calls are TRBV7-2 and TRBJ2-2; D is perhaps TRBD2 (6 bases). This CDR3 spans 19 amino acids. CDR1 and CDR2 (germline): SGHTA, FQGNSA. Trimming stripped 4 bases from V and 5 bases from J, with 26 bases between. CDR3 residues: CASSSYLALREVVTGELFF. CDR3 nucleotides: TGTGCCAGCAGCTCCTATCTAGCGCTTCGCGAAGTGGTAACCGGGGAGCTGTTTTTT.

This rearrangement joins TRBV2 to TRBJ1-1; 9 bases match TRBD1. With 6 bases clipped from V and 7 bases from J, the junction kept 12 bases outside the gene matches. Looked up from germline, CDR1 is SNHLY and CDR2 is FYNNEI. The CDR3 spans 15 residues. The CDR3 sequence is CASSPGTGSIIEAFF. In DNA form, the CDR3 reads TGTGCCAGCAGCCCCGGGACAGGGTCTATTATTGAAGCTTTCTTT.

In regard to this clone: The sample has other DNA sequences that encode this CDR3 too. The gene calls are TRBV9 and TRBJ2-5, with a possible D match to TRBD1 (6 bases). The V end lost 2 bases, the J end lost 4 bases, and 12 bases lay between the germline ends. Per the germline V gene, CDR1 is SGDLS and CDR2 is YYNGEE. The CDR3 is 14 amino acids. The CDR3 loop is CASSVGRGRETQYF. The DNA for the CDR3 is TGTGCCAGCAGCGTCGGCAGGGGTAGAGAGACCCAGTACTTC.

The chain recombines TRBV30 with TRBJ2-1; the match to TRBD1 covers 11 bases. The CDR3 loop spans 14 amino acids. Per germline, CDR1 GTSNPN and CDR2 SVGIG (reference sequence). Trimming cost V 4 bases and J 6 bases; bases outside gene matches: 5. CDR3 amino acids: CAWIGDRGFNEQFF. In DNA, the CDR3 is TGTGCCTGGATCGGGGACAGGGGGTTCAATGAGCAGTTCTTC.

The chain joins TRBV2 to TRBJ2-3, with TRBD1 identical over 10 bases. The V gene end was trimmed by 6 bases and the J gene end by 0 bases; junction bases not matched to a gene: 3. The CDR3 length is 15 residues. CDR1 and CDR2 (germline): SNHLY, FYNNEI. The CDR3 region is CASRDRGRSTDTQYF. In nucleotides, the CDR3 is TGTGCCAGCAGGGACAGGGGGAGGAGCACAGATACGCAGTATTTT.

The V call is TRBV9, the J call TRBJ2-1; 8 bases map to TRBD2. CDR3 length: 14 amino acids. Germline V gene sequence: CDR1 SGDLS, CDR2 YYNGEE. V dropped 7 bases and J dropped 5; count of bases not matched to a gene: 8. DNA for the CDR3: TGTGCCAGCTCCGGGACTAGGGGCCACAATGAGCAGTTCTTC. Translating it yields CASSGTRGHNEQFF.

The V and J genes are TRBV6-5 and TRBJ2-7; TRBD1 matches 7 bases. V trimming: 6 bases; J trimming: 3 bases; junction bases outside the gene matches: 8. Germline V gives CDR1 MNHEY, CDR2 SVGAGI. The CDR3 runs to 14 residues. The CDR3, as DNA: TGTGCCAGCAGCCCGTATCGACAGGGCTACGAGCAGTACTTC. Its protein is CASSPYRQGYEQYF.

The CDR3 sequence is CASSSGQGLEETQYF. The CDR3 DNA sequence: TGTGCCAGCAGTTCGGGACAGGGGCTAGAAGAGACCCAGTACTTC. The chain joins TRBV28 to TRBJ2-5, with 10 bases lining up with TRBD1. CDR3 length: 15 amino acids. V lost 4 bases to trimming and J lost 3 bases; unmatched junction nucleotides: 5. Germline V gene data show CDR1 as MDHEN and CDR2 as SYDVKM.

The rearrangement joins TRBV5-6 to TRBJ2-1, with 10 bases matching TRBD2. After removal of 1 base from V and 8 bases from J, the junction contained 9 bases not matched to a gene. The CDR3 totals 16 residues. Germline V gene data show CDR1 as SGHDT and CDR2 as YYEEEE. As DNA, the CDR3 is TGTGCCAGCAGCTTGTTACCTAGCGGGAGTATCGATGAGCAGTTCTTC. Protein sequence: CASSLLPSGSIDEQFF.

The rearrangement uses TRBV29-1 and TRBJ2-7; possibly TRBD1 for D (6 bases). CDR1 and CDR2 from the germline V gene are SQVTM and ANQGSEA. The germline V and J ends were trimmed by 1 base and 4 bases, with 8 bases remaining between them. This CDR3 spans 12 amino acids. As DNA, the CDR3 is TGCAGCGTTGAAGGGGGGCAGTACGAGCAGTACTTC. It translates to CSVEGGQYEQYF.

CDR3 amino acids: CASSLTSYNEQFF. The CDR3 nucleotides are TGTGCCAGCAGCCTGACATCGTACAATGAGCAGTTCTTC. The chain is built from TRBV13 and TRBJ2-1; D is ambiguous. Trimming shortened V by 5 bases and J by 4 bases, and 9 bases separated the two germline ends. Germline CDR1 reads PRHDT; CDR2 reads FYEKMQ (reference sequence). The CDR3 is 13 residues long.

This chain uses TRBV15 with TRBJ2-1, with TRBD1 matching 8 bases. V lost 0 bases and J lost 8; bases outside the gene matches: 3. Germline assignment: CDR1 LNHNV and CDR2 YYDKDF (reference sequence). The CDR3 totals 14 residues. Here the CDR3 DNA reads TGTGCCACCAGCAGAGATCGACAGGGGTATGAGCAGTTCTTC. Its protein product is CATSRDRQGYEQFF.

The gene calls are TRBV11-2 and TRBJ2-7, with TRBD2 matching 11 bases. Per the germline V gene, CDR1 is SGHAT and CDR2 is FQNNGV. The CDR3 is made up of 17 amino acids. V shed 3 bases and J 1 base; nucleotides not matched to a gene: 8. Here the CDR3 DNA reads TGTGCCAGCAGCTTCAGCTTAGCGGGAGGGCAGTCCTACGAGCAGTACTTC. The encoded protein is CASSFSLAGGQSYEQYF. Based on the CDR3 plus reference TRBV11-2 and TRBJ2-7, the full variable domain is EAGVAQSPRYKIIEKRQSVAFWCNPISGHATLYWYQQILGQGPKLLIQFQNNGVVDDSQLPKDRFSAERLKGVDSTLKIQPAKLEDSAVYLCASSFSLAGGQSYEQYFGPGTRLTVT.

The chain couples TRBV7-3 to TRBJ2-5, with D maybe TRBD1 (6 bases). The CDR3 contains 16 residues. In germline, CDR1 is SGHTA, CDR2 FQGTGA. V was pared by 4 bases and J by 5 bases, with 20 bases between. The CDR3 sequence: CASSSTGTGGRETQYF. CDR3 in DNA: TGTGCCAGCAGCTCTACAGGGACGGGCGGACGGGAGACCCAGTACTTC.

The CDR3 region is CASSPGTGPREKLFF. DNA for the CDR3: TGTGCCAGCAGCCCCGGGACAGGGCCGCGCGAAAAACTGTTTTTT. This rearrangement joins TRBV28 to TRBJ1-4; the match to TRBD1 covers 9 bases. There are 15 residues in the CDR3. CDR1 and CDR2 from the germline V gene are MDHEN and SYDVKM. V was clipped by 6 bases and J by 8 bases; unmatched bases: 10.

In DNA, the CDR3 is TGTGCCAGCAGCTTAGTTGGGACAGGGTGGGAGAACACTGAAGCTTTCTTT. Encoded protein: CASSLVGTGWENTEAFF. V is TRBV7-8 and J is TRBJ1-1; 9 positions match TRBD1. After removal of 1 base from V and 1 base from J, the junction contained 7 bases not matched to a gene. CDR1 and CDR2 (germline): SGHVS, FQNEAQ. The CDR3 has 17 residues.

This chain connects TRBV30 to TRBJ2-5; 7 bases match TRBD2. V dropped 5 bases and J dropped 0; count of bases not matched to a gene: 0. The germline V gene encodes CDR1 GTSNPN and CDR2 SVGIG (reference sequence). This CDR3 region has 12 residues. In DNA form, the CDR3 reads TGTGCCTGGGGGACTAACCAAGAGACCCAGTACTTC. Its translation is CAWGTNQETQYF.

The chain recombines TRBV25-1 with TRBJ2-5, with D possibly being TRBD1 (6 bases). The ends were cut back, 6 bases at V and 3 bases at J, with 14 bases in the middle. There are 14 residues in the CDR3. CDR1 is MGHDK and CDR2 is SYGVNS in the germline V gene. In nucleotides, the CDR3 is TGTGCCAGCAGACCCGGGACATATGAAGAGACCCAGTACTTC. Translation gives CASRPGTYEETQYF.

The chain is built from TRBV11-2 and TRBJ1-1; tentatively, D is TRBD1 (5 bases). There are 11 residues in the CDR3. V was pared by 3 bases and J by 11 bases, with 10 bases between. CDR1 SGHAT and CDR2 FQNNGV come from the germline V gene. CDR3 bases: TGTGCCAGCAGCTTGTCAGGGTTGGCTTTCTTT. This encodes CASSLSGLAFF.

The chain links TRBV7-3 to TRBJ2-3; TRBD2 aligns across 12 bases. Unmatched junction bases numbered 6, after V lost 2 bases and J lost 6 bases. Germline V CDR1 and CDR2: SGHTA, FQGTGA. CDR3 length: 16 residues. CDR3 DNA: TGTGCCAGCAGCTTATTACTAGCGGGAGGTGTTGATACGCAGTATTTT. It is translated as CASSLLLAGGVDTQYF.

The rearrangement joins TRBV5-1 to TRBJ2-3; 8 bases fit TRBD2. After removal of 6 bases from V and 6 bases from J, the junction contained 6 bases not matched to a gene. The germline CDR1 and CDR2 sequences are SGHRS and YFSETQ. This CDR3 is built from 13 residues. CDR3 coding DNA: TGCGCCAGCAAAGCGGGAGAGGTCGATACGCAGTATTTT. Its translation: CASKAGEVDTQYF.

As regards this clone: The junction departs from germline at one end; a sequencing error may be responsible. This rearrangement joins TRBV2 to TRBJ2-7; possibly TRBD1 or TRBD2 for D (5 bases each). CDR1 and CDR2 from the germline V gene are SNHLY and FYNNEI. The CDR3 sequence is 14 residues long. This CDR3 reads CATSEGQVADEQYF. As DNA, the CDR3 is TGTGCCACCAGTGAGGGGCAGGTGGCGGACGAGCAGTACTTC.